This T cell receptor (beta chain) was sequenced in a study of cytotoxic CD8 clonotypes in ibrutinib-treated CLL. Study-level findings and limits: On treatment, the uncommon public clonotypes contracted or remained stable.

Sequencing was designed to attain a depth spanning 1 in 200,000 to 1 in 1 million T cells. The repertoire was sequenced with immunoSEQ multiplex PCR; TCRdb's copy has only in-frame clones and lacks some. The sample has roughly 300,000 clones, roughly 76% seen once. As to this clone: Its specificity is not known.

CDR1 is SGHNT, CDR2 YYREEE, per germline (reference sequence). Trimming removed 0 bases at V and 4 bases at J, with 13 bases between. The CDR3 length is 15 residues. Sequencing was performed on PBMCs, taken at disease progression, from a patient treated with ibrutinib. The clonotype originates from a human donor with chronic lymphocytic leukemia. The chain carries TRBV5-4 and TRBJ1-1; D might be TRBD1 (5 bases). The CDR3 region is CASSLEQGRGTEAFF. The DNA for the CDR3 is TGTGCCAGCAGCTTGGAGCAGGGCCGGGGCACTGAAGCTTTCTTT.